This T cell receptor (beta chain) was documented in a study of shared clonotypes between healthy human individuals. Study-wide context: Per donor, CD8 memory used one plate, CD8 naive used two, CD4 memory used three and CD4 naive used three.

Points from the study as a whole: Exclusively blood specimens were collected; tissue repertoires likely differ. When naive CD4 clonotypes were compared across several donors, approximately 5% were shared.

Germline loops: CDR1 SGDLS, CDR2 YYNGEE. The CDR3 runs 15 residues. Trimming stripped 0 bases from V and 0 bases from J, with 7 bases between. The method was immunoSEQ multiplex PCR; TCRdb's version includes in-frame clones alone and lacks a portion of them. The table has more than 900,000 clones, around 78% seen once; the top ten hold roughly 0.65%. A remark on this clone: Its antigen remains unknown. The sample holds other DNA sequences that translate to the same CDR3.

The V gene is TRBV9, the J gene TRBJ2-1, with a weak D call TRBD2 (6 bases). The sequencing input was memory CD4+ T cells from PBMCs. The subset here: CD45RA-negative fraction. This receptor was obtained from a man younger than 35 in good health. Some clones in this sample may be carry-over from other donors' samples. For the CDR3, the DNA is TGTGCCAGCAGCGTAGCTAGCGCCTCCTACAATGAGCAGTTCTTC. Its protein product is CASSVASASYNEQFF.